This T cell receptor (beta chain) was found in a study of CD8+ T cells in alopecia areata. Extracted from the samples, RNA was reverse transcribed into cDNA to serve as the sequencing template. Using immunoSEQ multiplex PCR, the repertoire was profiled, and TCRdb retains in-frame clones only, with some absent. Found here are a few hundred thousand clones, less than 45% of them singletons; the top ten hold around 0.48%. Study-level results: Many expanded lesional clones remained in scalp and blood on tofacitinib. Normal scalp had lower clonality than lesional scalp, with alopecia totalis/universalis lesions showing this most strongly.

This clone was seen only once. Its antigen is as yet unknown. The treatment here: oral pan-JAK inhibitor, 5-10 mg twice daily. This TCR was recovered from a human donor with alopecia areata. Sequences were derived from CD4+ T cells sorted from blood, sampled at approximately week 30, from a patient treated with tofacitinib.

The CDR3 DNA follows: TGTGCCAGCAGCTCGGACAGGGTCCTCGGCGGCTACACCTTC. Residues: CASSSDRVLGGYTF. The chain has TRBV11-2 and TRBJ1-2; 8 bases fit TRBD1. This CDR3 has 14 amino acids. The V gene's germline CDR1 is SGHAT and CDR2 FQNNGV. The J segment lost 8 bases and the V segment lost 4 bases, leaving 9 bases of the junction unmatched.